This T cell receptor beta chain was captured by sequencing in a study of CD8 T cells in Susac syndrome (dated by TCRdb to between 2019 and 2020). For the study in its entirety: Among the sequenced Susac syndrome patients, over five had clinically active disease and under 10 were in clinical remission. At blood withdrawal, Susac syndrome patients were therapy-naive, treated with corticosteroids (with IVIg additionally given to some), or treated with IVIg alone. The study used repertoire sequencing to test whether antigen drove CD8+ T cell activation and differentiation in Susac syndrome. What the study reported, not specific to this receptor: The TCR sequencing and HLA analysis was acknowledged to have included a relatively small number of individuals. The CD4+ T cell repertoire of patients with Susac syndrome showed no detectable clonal expansion.

High-throughput TCR beta sequencing profiled peripheral blood CD8+ and CD4+ T cells from healthy donors, Susac syndrome patients and multiple sclerosis patients. The Susac syndrome patients fulfilled recently defined diagnostic criteria for either definite or probable disease. Bulk CD8+ and CD4+ T cells were purified by magnetic negative isolation, whereas CD8+ TEMRA cells were enriched by FACS. Blood was drawn into EDTA tubes, processed within 24 hours, and PBMCs were isolated by density gradient centrifugation. PBMCs intended for TCR sequencing were cryopreserved in liquid nitrogen and thawed later in a water bath at 37 degrees C. The sorted or isolated CD4+, CD8+ and CD8+ TEMRA cells reached a purity of at least 90%. CDR1 is given as DFQATT and CDR2 as SNEGSKA, both from the germline V gene (reference sequence). The CDR3 covers 16 residues, taking in both the cysteine and the phenylalanine. The read is trimmed to its CDR3 DNA, 48 bases read in frame from base 1. Trimmed from V: 4 bases; trimmed from J: 0 bases; junction bases lacking a gene match: 9.

RNA was extracted with the RNeasy kit and roughly 0.5 to 1 ug was reverse transcribed using random hexamers. The immunoSEQ multiplex PCR assay, which covers 54 Vbeta and 13 Jbeta segments, was used to amplify TCR beta CDR3 regions. To correct PCR amplification bias, a synthetic template baseline was used for both primer optimization and computational correction. From the authors' description of their analysis: Reads were annotated to V, D and J genes according to IMGT and were analyzed with immunoSEQ Analyzer, with only productive sequences retained. To calculate clonality, Shannon entropy was normalized by log2 of the number of productive unique sequences and then subtracted from one. For each patient and control, public and private clones were evaluated among the 100 most prevalent clones. Clones were defined as Susac-specific if absent from the healthy and MS cohorts, from under 1,200 published viral clones and from other ImmuneACCESS disease sequences. TCRdb ran its own pipeline on the public reads, namely fastp trimming at Q25 and MiXCR clone calling, and kept in-frame beta chains. Every CDR3 protein is listed once, alongside the most common genes and DNA of its rows. TCRdb's processing, not the authors', yielded these V and J calls. Across this sample there are 140,000 to 150,000 distinct CDR3 sequences, with 95% seen only once. Together, the top ten hold roughly 0.084% of the sample.

For this clonotype: Its antigen specificity is not known. Base qualities are not at hand, and no much larger clone is one base apart.

Sequencing was carried out using CD4+ T cells from PBMCs. The sequence links TRBV20-1 to TRBJ1-5, with TRBD1 matching 7 junction bases. The TCR was taken from a human donor with Susac syndrome. The DNA sequence is as follows: TGCAGTGCTAAATCTCTGGACAGGTATAGCAATCAGCCCCAGCATTTT. Its protein is CSAKSLDRYSNQPQHF.